The 5 T cell receptor beta chains in this list originate from one sample, sequenced in a study of vaccination and CD4 T cells after COVID-19. These receptors' targets are unknown. Treatment of the sample: roughly 11-day PBMC culture with coronavirus spike peptide pools or control peptides (ViraFEST assay). The Oncomine TCR Beta short-read assay sequenced DNA from cultured CD4+ T cells. TCRdb re-derived calls from the PCR reads in MiXCR, one entry per CDR3 protein. The data hold about 13,000 distinct CDR3 sequences, with 74% observed a single time. Sequenced input: CD4+ T cells from blood, cultured in vitro. These receptors were taken from a human donor who had recovered from COVID-19.

This rearrangement joins TRBV6-2 or TRBV6-3 to TRBJ1-6; D is ambiguous. This CDR3 has 15 residues. Germline loops: CDR1 MNHEY, CDR2 SVGEGT. V dropped 2 bases and J dropped 10 bases, with 15 bases sitting between them. CDR3 sequence: CASSYRGQPGSPLHF. The CDR3 DNA follows: TGTGCCAGCAGTTACAGAGGCCAGCCGGGCTCACCCCTCCACTTT.

This rearrangement joins TRBV27 to TRBJ1-5, with TRBD1 as a possible D gene (5 bases). The CDR3 is 16 residues long. V dropped 5 bases and J dropped 0 bases, with 14 bases sitting between them. In germline, CDR1 is MNHEY, CDR2 SMNVEV (reference sequence). CDR3: CASSPRTHYSNQPQHF. The CDR3 nucleotides read TGTGCCAGCAGTCCCCGGACACACTATAGCAATCAGCCCCAGCATTTT.

The chain is built from TRBV6-1 and TRBJ1-3, with unresolved D. The CDR3 runs 14 residues. V lost 0 bases to trimming and J lost 1 base, with 4 bases between them. CDR1 is MNHNS, CDR2 SASEGT, per germline. This CDR3 is CASSEAGSGNTIYF. The CDR3 DNA is TGTGCCAGCAGTGAAGCAGGGTCTGGAAACACCATATATTTT.

This rearrangement joins TRBV6-1 to TRBJ1-2; D may be TRBD1 (6 bases). Trimming removed 5 bases from V and 6 bases from J, with 16 bases in between. The CDR3 loop spans 14 amino acids. Germline V gene data show CDR1 as MNHNS and CDR2 as SASEGT. CDR3 amino acids: CASSLLRQEDGYTF. The CDR3 DNA reads TGTGCCAGCAGTCTGCTCCGACAGGAGGATGGCTACACCTTC.

The genes are TRBV29-1 and TRBJ1-5, with 7 nucleotides matching TRBD1. The CDR3 spans 13 residues. The V and J ends lost 5 bases and 6 bases, in that order; junction bases with no gene match: 7. The V gene's germline CDR1 is SQVTM and CDR2 ANQGSEA. The CDR3 DNA reads as TGCAGCGTTACGACAGGGCTCGGTCAGCCCCAGCATTTT. Its translation is CSVTTGLGQPQHF.